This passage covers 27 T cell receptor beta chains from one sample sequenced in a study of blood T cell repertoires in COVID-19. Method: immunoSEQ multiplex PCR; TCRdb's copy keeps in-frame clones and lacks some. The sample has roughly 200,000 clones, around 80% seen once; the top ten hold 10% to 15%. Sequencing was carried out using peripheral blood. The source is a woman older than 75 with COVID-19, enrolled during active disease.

CDR3 coding DNA: TGTGCCAGCAGGCCCGGGACAGGGTATGGCTACACCTTC. Protein sequence: CASRPGTGYGYTF. The chain recombines TRBV28 with TRBJ1-2; 9 bases line up with TRBD1. Germline CDR1 reads MDHEN; CDR2 reads SYDVKM. The CDR3 covers 13 residues. After removal of 6 bases from V and 5 bases from J, the junction contained 4 bases not matched to a gene.

Here the CDR3 reads CASVGQGFYNEQFF. Written as DNA, the CDR3 is TGTGCCAGCGTAGGACAGGGTTTCTACAATGAGCAGTTCTTC. This rearrangement joins TRBV28 to TRBJ2-1, with 8 bases fitting TRBD1. There are 14 residues in the CDR3. Germline V gives CDR1 MDHEN, CDR2 SYDVKM. J gave up 3 bases and V 8 bases, and 6 bases lay outside the gene matches.

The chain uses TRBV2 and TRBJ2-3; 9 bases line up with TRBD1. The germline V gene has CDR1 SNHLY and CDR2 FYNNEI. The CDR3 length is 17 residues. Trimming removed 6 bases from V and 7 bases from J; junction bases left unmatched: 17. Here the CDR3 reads CASRPRTGATGGYTQYF. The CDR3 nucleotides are TGTGCCAGCAGACCCCGGACAGGGGCGACCGGAGGCTATACGCAGTATTTT. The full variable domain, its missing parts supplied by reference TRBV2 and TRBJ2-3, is EPEVTQTPSHQVTQMGQEVILRCVPISNHLYFYWYRQILGQKVEFLVSFYNNEISEKSEIFDDQFSVERPDGSNFTLKIRSTKLEDSAMYFCASRPRTGATGGYTQYFGPGTRLTVL.

The CDR3 sequence is CASSSGTWADTQYF. The CDR3, as DNA: TGTGCCAGCAGCTCCGGGACTTGGGCAGATACGCAGTATTTT. The chain couples TRBV13 to TRBJ2-3; possibly TRBD2 for D (6 bases). V lost 4 bases, J lost 4 bases, and 12 bases lay in between. The germline CDR1 and CDR2 sequences are PRHDT and FYEKMQ (reference sequence). The CDR3 runs to 14 residues. The whole variable domain, filled in from reference TRBV13 and TRBJ2-3, reads AAGVIQSPRHLIKEKRETATLKCYPIPRHDTVYWYQQGPGQDPQFLISFYEKMQSDKGSIPDRFSAQQFSDYHSELNMSSLELGDSALYFCASSSGTWADTQYFGPGTRLTVL.

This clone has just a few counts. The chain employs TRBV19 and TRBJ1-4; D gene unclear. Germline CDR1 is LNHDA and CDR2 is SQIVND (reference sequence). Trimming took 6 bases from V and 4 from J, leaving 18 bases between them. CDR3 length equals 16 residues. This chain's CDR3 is CASSTLPPGNNEKLFF. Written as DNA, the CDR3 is TGTGCCAGTAGCACACTGCCTCCGGGAAATAATGAAAAACTGTTTTTT. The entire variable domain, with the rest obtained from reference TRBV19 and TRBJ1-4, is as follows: DGGITQSPKYLFRKEGQNVTLSCEQNLNHDAMYWYRQDPGQGLRLIYYSQIVNDFQKGDIAEGYSVSREKKESFPLTVTSAQKNPTAFYLCASSTLPPGNNEKLFFGSGTQLSVL.

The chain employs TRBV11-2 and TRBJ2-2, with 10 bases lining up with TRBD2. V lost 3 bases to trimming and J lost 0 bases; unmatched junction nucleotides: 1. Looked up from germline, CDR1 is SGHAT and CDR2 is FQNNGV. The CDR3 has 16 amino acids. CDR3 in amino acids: CASSFGLAANTGELFF. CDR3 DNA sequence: TGTGCCAGCAGCTTTGGACTAGCGGCGAACACCGGGGAGCTGTTTTTT.

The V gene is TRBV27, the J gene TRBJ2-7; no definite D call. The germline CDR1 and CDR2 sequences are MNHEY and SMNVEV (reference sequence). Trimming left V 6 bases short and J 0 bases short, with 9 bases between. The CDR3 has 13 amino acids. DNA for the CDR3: TGTGCCAGCAGCTGGGCAGCCTCCTACGAGCAGTACTTC. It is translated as CASSWAASYEQYF.

The CDR3 nucleotides read TGTGCCAGCAGCCAACCTTTGCGTCCGGGACAGGAATCCTTAGGCAAAAACATTCAGTACTTC. It translates to CASSQPLRPGQESLGKNIQYF. This chain links TRBV4-2 with TRBJ2-4, with 8 bases that match TRBD1. The CDR3 length is 21 residues. Germline-derived CDR1 and CDR2 are LGHNA and YNFKEQ. After removal of 2 bases from V and 3 bases from J, the junction contained 21 bases not matched to a gene.

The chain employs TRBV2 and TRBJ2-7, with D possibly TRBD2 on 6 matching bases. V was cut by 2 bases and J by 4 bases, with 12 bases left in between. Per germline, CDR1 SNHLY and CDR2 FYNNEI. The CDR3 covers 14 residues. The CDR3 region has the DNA TGTGCCAGCAGTGAACAGACTAGTAGATACGAGCAGTACTTC. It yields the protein CASSEQTSRYEQYF.

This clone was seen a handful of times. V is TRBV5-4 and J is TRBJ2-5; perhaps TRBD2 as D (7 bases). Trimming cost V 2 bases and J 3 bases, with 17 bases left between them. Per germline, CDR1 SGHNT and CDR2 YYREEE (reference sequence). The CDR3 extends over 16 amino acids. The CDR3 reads CASSLPPGGGEETQYF. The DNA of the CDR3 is TGTGCCAGCAGCTTACCCCCTGGCGGGGGCGAAGAGACCCAGTACTTC.

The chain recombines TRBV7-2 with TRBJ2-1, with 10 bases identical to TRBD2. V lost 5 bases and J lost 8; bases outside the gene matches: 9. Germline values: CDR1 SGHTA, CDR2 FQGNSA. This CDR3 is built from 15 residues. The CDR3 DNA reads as TGTGCCAGCAGCCCCGAGCGGGAGGGCCGGGATGAGCAGTTCTTC. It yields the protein CASSPEREGRDEQFF.

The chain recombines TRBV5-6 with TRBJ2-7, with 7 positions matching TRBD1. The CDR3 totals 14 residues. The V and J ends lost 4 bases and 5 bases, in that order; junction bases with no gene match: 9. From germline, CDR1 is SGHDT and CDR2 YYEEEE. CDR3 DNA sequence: TGTGCCAGCAGCCCCTCGACAGGGCGGAACGAGCAGTACTTC. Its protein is CASSPSTGRNEQYF.

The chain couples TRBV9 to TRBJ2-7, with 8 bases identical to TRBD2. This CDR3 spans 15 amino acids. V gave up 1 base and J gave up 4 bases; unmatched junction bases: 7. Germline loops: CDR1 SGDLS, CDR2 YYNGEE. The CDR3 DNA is TGTGCCAGCAGCGTAAACTACGGCGGGGGGTACGAGCAGTACTTC. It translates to CASSVNYGGGYEQYF.

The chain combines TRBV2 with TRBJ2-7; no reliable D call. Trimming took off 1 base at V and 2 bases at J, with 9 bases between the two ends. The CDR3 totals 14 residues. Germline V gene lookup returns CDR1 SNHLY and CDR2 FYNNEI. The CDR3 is CASSEVRLPYEQYF. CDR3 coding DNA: TGTGCCAGCAGTGAAGTGCGGTTGCCCTACGAGCAGTACTTC. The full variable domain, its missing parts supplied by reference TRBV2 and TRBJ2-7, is EPEVTQTPSHQVTQMGQEVILRCVPISNHLYFYWYRQILGQKVEFLVSFYNNEISEKSEIFDDQFSVERPDGSNFTLKIRSTKLEDSAMYFCASSEVRLPYEQYFGPGTRLTVT.

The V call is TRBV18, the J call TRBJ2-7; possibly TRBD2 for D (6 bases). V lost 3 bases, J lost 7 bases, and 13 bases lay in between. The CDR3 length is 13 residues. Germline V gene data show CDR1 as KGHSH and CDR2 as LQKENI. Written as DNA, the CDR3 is TGTGCCAGCTCACCTCACGACAGCGGGGAGCAGTACTTC. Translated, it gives CASSPHDSGEQYF.

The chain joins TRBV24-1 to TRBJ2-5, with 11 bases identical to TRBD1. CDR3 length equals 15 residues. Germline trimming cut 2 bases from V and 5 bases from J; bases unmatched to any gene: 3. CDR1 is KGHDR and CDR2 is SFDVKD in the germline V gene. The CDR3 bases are TGTGCCACCAGTGATTGGACAGGGGGCGGGGAGACCCAGTACTTC. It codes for CATSDWTGGGETQYF.

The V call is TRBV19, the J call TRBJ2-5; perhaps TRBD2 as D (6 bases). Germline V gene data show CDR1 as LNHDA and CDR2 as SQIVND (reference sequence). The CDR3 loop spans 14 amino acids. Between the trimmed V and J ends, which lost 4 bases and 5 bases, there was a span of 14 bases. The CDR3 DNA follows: TGTGCCAGTAGTAATTACGGGGGTACGGAGACCCAGTACTTC. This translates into CASSNYGGTETQYF.

This chain's CDR3 is CASSLDPGQGYEKLFF. CDR3 in DNA: TGTGCCAGCAGCCTAGACCCGGGACAGGGTTATGAAAAACTGTTTTTT. This sequence joins TRBV9 and TRBJ1-4, with 9 positions matching TRBD1. The CDR3 sequence is 16 residues long. Germline CDR1 is SGDLS and CDR2 is YYNGEE. Trimming took 4 bases from V and 6 from J; bases not matched to a gene: 10.

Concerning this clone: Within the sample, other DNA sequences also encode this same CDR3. The DNA for the CDR3 is TGCAGTGCAGCGGGGTATGGCTACACCTTC. Translating it yields CSAAGYGYTF. V and J are TRBV20-1 and TRBJ1-2, with D hard to call. The CDR3 consists of 10 residues. Germline-derived CDR1 and CDR2 are DFQATT and SNEGSKA (reference sequence). V lost 6 bases to trimming and J lost 5 bases, with 7 bases between them.

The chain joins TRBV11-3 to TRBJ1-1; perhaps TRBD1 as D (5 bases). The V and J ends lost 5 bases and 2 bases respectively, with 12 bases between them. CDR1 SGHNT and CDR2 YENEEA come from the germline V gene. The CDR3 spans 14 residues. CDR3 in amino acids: CASSPTGINTEAFF. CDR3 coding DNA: TGTGCCAGCAGCCCCACAGGAATCAACACTGAAGCTTTCTTT.

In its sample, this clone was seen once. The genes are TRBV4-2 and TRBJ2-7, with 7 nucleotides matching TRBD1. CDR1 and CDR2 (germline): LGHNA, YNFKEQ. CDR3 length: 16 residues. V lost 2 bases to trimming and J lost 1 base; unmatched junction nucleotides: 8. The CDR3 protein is CASSQTGTDVSYEQYF. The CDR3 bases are TGTGCCAGCAGCCAAACCGGGACAGACGTTTCCTACGAGCAGTACTTC.

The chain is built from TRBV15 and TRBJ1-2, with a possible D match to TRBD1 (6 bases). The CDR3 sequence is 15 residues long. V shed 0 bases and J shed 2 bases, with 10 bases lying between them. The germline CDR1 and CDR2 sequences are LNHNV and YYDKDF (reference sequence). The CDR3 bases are TGTGCCACCAGCAGAGATCAGGGGACAAACTATGGCTACACCTTC. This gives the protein CATSRDQGTNYGYTF.

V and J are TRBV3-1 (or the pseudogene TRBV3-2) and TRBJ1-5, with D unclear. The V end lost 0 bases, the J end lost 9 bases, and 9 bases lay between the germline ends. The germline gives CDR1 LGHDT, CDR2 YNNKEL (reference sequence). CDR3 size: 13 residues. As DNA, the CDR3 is TGTGCCAGCAGCCAAGATCGAGGCTTGCCCCAGCATTTT. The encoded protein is CASSQDRGLPQHF.

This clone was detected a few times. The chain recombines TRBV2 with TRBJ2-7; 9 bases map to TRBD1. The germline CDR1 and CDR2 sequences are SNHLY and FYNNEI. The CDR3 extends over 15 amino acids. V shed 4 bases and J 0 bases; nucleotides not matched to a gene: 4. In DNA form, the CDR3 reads TGTGCCAGCAGTGGGCAGGACAGGGGCTCCTACGAGCAGTACTTC. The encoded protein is CASSGQDRGSYEQYF.

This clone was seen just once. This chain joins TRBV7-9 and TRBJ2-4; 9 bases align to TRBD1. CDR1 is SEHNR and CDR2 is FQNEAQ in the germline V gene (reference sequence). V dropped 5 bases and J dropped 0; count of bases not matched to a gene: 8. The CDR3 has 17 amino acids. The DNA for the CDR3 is TGTGCCAGCAGCCTGGGACAGGGAATAGGAGCCAAAAACATTCAGTACTTC. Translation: CASSLGQGIGAKNIQYF.

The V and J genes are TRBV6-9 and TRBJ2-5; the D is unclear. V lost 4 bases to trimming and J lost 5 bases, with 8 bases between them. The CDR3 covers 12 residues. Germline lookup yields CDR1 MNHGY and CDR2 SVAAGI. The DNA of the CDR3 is TGTGCCAGCAGTTTTAGCCGGGAGACCCAGTACTTC. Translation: CASSFSRETQYF.

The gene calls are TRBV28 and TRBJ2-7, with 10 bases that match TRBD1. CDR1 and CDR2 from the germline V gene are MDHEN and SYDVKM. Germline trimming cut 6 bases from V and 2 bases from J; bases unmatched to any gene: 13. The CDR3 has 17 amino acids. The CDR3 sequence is CASSHPRTGGSPYEQYF. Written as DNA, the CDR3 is TGTGCCAGCAGCCATCCTAGGACAGGGGGATCCCCCTACGAGCAGTACTTC.